These T cell receptor beta chains were read from a single sample in a study of T cell responses to AZD1222 COVID-19 vaccine. Profiling relied on immunoSEQ multiplex PCR, and the TCRdb table lists in-frame clones only, not all of them. The data show roughly 160,000 clones, more than 90% seen once. The source material was peripheral blood, sampled on day 0 of AZD1222 vaccination. The receptors stem from an adult in good health. Each CDR3 is given with its conserved first and last residue. A D gene is named only where the DNA matches it firmly. For some rows the clone size is stated as once, few or many, or as a class when expanded; others skip it.

j_call | d_call | v_call | clone_size | cdr3_nt | cdr3_aa
TRBJ2-2 | - | TRBV7-9 | - | TGTGCCAGCAGCTCCCAAGGGACGGCGAACACCGGGGAGCTGTTTTTT | CASSSQGTANTGELFF
TRBJ2-1 | - | TRBV5-1 | - | TGCGCCAGCAGCTTGACAGGCTACAATGAGCAGTTCTTC | CASSLTGYNEQFF
TRBJ2-3 | TRBD2 | TRBV18 | - | TGTGCCAGCTCACTATTTCCGAGCGGGAGCCCTAGCACAGATACGCAGTATTTT | CASSLFPSGSPSTDTQYF
TRBJ2-3 | - | TRBV7-7 | - | TGTGCTAGCAGCTTCGGACAGGGAGGGGATACGCAGTATTTT | CASSFGQGGDTQYF
TRBJ2-1 | - | TRBV6-5 | - | TGTGCCAGCCGAACTAGTACTCCCTACAATGAGCAGTTCTTC | CASRTSTPYNEQFF
TRBJ1-6 | - | TRBV5-4 | - | TGTGCCAGCAGCTCCCGGGGCAGCTCCTATAATTCACCCCTCCACTTT | CASSSRGSSYNSPLHF
TRBJ1-2 | TRBD1 | TRBV6-4 | few | TGTGCCAGCAGTTCAACCGGGACAGCCAACTATGGCTACACCTTC | CASSSTGTANYGYTF
TRBJ2-1 | - | TRBV7-7 | - | TGTGCTAGCAGCTTAGGGGTAAGGGGCAATGAGCAGTTCTTC | CASSLGVRGNEQFF
TRBJ1-6 | TRBD1 | TRBV10-2 | few | TGCGCCAGCAGGTCCAGGGGACAGGGGAATTCACCCCTCCACTTT | CASRSRGQGNSPLHF
TRBJ2-2 | - | TRBV2 | - | TGTGCCATCAGGGGCGGGGAAACCGGGGAGTTGTTTTTT | CAIRGGETGELFF
TRBJ2-3 | TRBD2 | TRBV4-1 | - | TGCGCCAGCAGCCAAGATCCCCTAGCGGGAGTAACGCAGTATTTT | CASSQDPLAGVTQYF
TRBJ2-7 | TRBD2 | TRBV5-1 | - | TGCGCCAGCAGCTCAGGACTAGCGGGAGGGGTATACGAGCAGTACTTC | CASSSGLAGGVYEQYF
TRBJ2-3 | TRBD2 | TRBV19 | once | TGTGCCAGTAGTATAGATCCCACGAGACTAGCGGGGCCTAGCACAGATACGCAGTATTTT | CASSIDPTRLAGPSTDTQYF
TRBJ1-2 | - | TRBV28 | - | TGTGCCAGCAGATACCCGGGGGATCGCTCCTATGGCTACACCTTC | CASRYPGDRSYGYTF
TRBJ2-5 | - | TRBV5-1 | - | TGCGCCAGCAGCTTCGGTGGGAGGATGGGGCCTCAAGAGACCCAGTACTTC | CASSFGGRMGPQETQYF
TRBJ2-1 | - | TRBV7-3 | once | TGTGCCAGCAGCTTATCCGCTGGGGGGCTAGCGCCTTACAATGAGCAGTTCTTC | CASSLSAGGLAPYNEQFF
TRBJ1-2 | - | TRBV29-1 | few | TGCAGCGTTGATTCAGGAGCAAGTTATGGCTACACCTTC | CSVDSGASYGYTF
TRBJ1-2 | TRBD1 | TRBV14 | - | TGTGCCAGCAGCCAAGGGGGACAGGGGACCTATGGCTACACCTTC | CASSQGGQGTYGYTF
TRBJ1-5 | TRBD1 | TRBV5-1 | - | TGCGCCAGCAGTCCCGGGACAGGGAGGGTTCAGCCCCAGCATTTT | CASSPGTGRVQPQHF
TRBJ2-5 | TRBD2 | TRBV7-7 | few | TGTGCTAGCAGCCGACTAGCGGGAACCGAGACCCAGTACTTC | CASSRLAGTETQYF
TRBJ2-3 | - | TRBV7-8 | - | TGTGCCAGCAGCCCTCCCGGGACTCAGACAGATACGCAGTATTTT | CASSPPGTQTDTQYF
TRBJ1-4 | - | TRBV19 | - | TGTGCCAGTAGTATCGGCGGGCTAACTAATGAAAAACTGTTTTTT | CASSIGGLTNEKLFF
TRBJ1-6 | - | TRBV7-3 | - | TGTGCCAGCAGCCCTTATCGCCATCAGGGTAGCTCCTATAATTCACCCCTCCACTTT | CASSPYRHQGSSYNSPLHF
TRBJ2-5 | TRBD2 | TRBV6-1 | - | TGTGCCAGCAGTGGACGGGGGGGCGCGGGAGCGAGAGAGACCCAGTACTTC | CASSGRGGAGARETQYF
TRBJ2-6 | - | TRBV14 | - | TGTGCCAGCAGGGACTCTGGGGCCAACGTCCTGACTTTC | CASRDSGANVLTF
TRBJ2-5 | - | TRBV7-8 | - | TGTGCCAGCAGCTTAGCCGGGCACGTCCCGGCCCAGTACTTC | CASSLAGHVPAQYF
TRBJ2-3 | - | TRBV3-1/TRBV3-2 | - | TGTGCCAGCAGCCAGTCCTCGTATACGCAGTATTTT | CASSQSSYTQYF
TRBJ1-6 | - | TRBV2 | - | TGTGCCAGCAGGGACAGCCGCTCCTATAATTCACCCCTCCACTTT | CASRDSRSYNSPLHF
TRBJ1-2 | - | TRBV18 | - | TGTGCCAGCTCAACCCTAGACTCCACCTATGGCTACACCTTC | CASSTLDSTYGYTF
TRBJ1-5 | - | TRBV30 | - | TGTGCCTGGAGTCTAGGGGGGCAGGGTGTGGGTCAGCCCCAGCATTTT | CAWSLGGQGVGQPQHF
TRBJ1-5 | - | TRBV6-5 | - | TGTGCCAGCCGAAGCATTGCAGGGCAGCCCCAGCATTTT | CASRSIAGQPQHF
TRBJ2-1 | - | TRBV5-1 | - | TGCGCCAGCAGCTTGGTCGTACTCCAGGGGGGGAATGAGCAGTTCTTC | CASSLVVLQGGNEQFF
TRBJ2-7 | TRBD2 | TRBV30 | - | TGTGCCTGGAGTAAACTAGCGGGAGGGCCCATCTCCTACGAGCAGTACTTC | CAWSKLAGGPISYEQYF
TRBJ1-1 | - | TRBV7-8 | - | TGTGCCAGCAGCTTAGAAAGCAGGACAGTTAACACTGAAGCTTTCTTT | CASSLESRTVNTEAFF
TRBJ2-1 | TRBD1 | TRBV5-5 | - | TGTGCCAGCAGCTCGGGGGACAGGAGAAACTACAATGAGCAGTTCTTC | CASSSGDRRNYNEQFF
TRBJ2-7 | - | TRBV7-8 | few | TGTGCCAGCAGGCCCCTTGGCGCTGCCTACGAGCAGTACTTC | CASRPLGAAYEQYF
TRBJ1-2 | TRBD1 | TRBV27 | once | TGTGCCAGCAGTTTCTCGAAAAGACAGGGAAAGAGGGACTATGGCTACACCTTC | CASSFSKRQGKRDYGYTF
TRBJ1-2 | TRBD1 | TRBV11-2 | - | TGTGCCAGCAGCTTAACACAGGGGGGCTATGGCTACACCTTC | CASSLTQGGYGYTF
TRBJ2-3 | - | TRBV18 | once | TGTGCCAGCTCACCACTCCGGGGAAAGACAGATACGCAGTATTTT | CASSPLRGKTDTQYF
TRBJ1-2 | - | TRBV29-1 | - | TGCAGCGTTGAAGGGATAGGTAGTAACTATGGCTACACCTTC | CSVEGIGSNYGYTF
TRBJ1-3 | TRBD1 | TRBV27 | - | TGTGCCAGCAGACAGGGGGGAGGAAACACCATATATTTT | CASRQGGGNTIYF
TRBJ1-2 | TRBD1 | TRBV5-5 | - | TGTGCCAGCAGCTTAGGGACAGATTATGGCTACACCTTC | CASSLGTDYGYTF
TRBJ2-7 | - | TRBV19 | - | TGTGCCAGTATGAATCTGGGCACCTACGAGCAGTACTTC | CASMNLGTYEQYF
TRBJ2-7 | - | TRBV9 | - | TGTGCCAGCAGCGCATTCACCCAGGGTCGCTACGAGCAGTACTTC | CASSAFTQGRYEQYF
TRBJ1-5 | TRBD1 | TRBV5-4 | - | TGTGCCAGCAGCCACGAGGGGGCGGGACAGCCCCAGCATTTT | CASSHEGAGQPQHF
TRBJ2-1 | - | TRBV7-3 | once | TGTGCCAGCAGCCGAGAATTGGGGTACAATGAGCAGTTCTTC | CASSRELGYNEQFF
TRBJ1-1 | TRBD1 | TRBV6-5 | - | TGTGCCAGCAGCCTTCTCGGAGGGGGCAGAACTGAAGCTTTCTTT | CASSLLGGGRTEAFF
TRBJ2-2 | TRBD1 | TRBV5-1 | - | TGCGCCAGCAGTTCTGGACAGGCGGGCACCGGGGAGCTGTTTTTT | CASSSGQAGTGELFF
TRBJ2-2 | TRBD2 | TRBV4-1 | - | TGCGCCAGCAGCCCCCGAACTAGCGGGCGGACCGGGGAGCTGTTTTTT | CASSPRTSGRTGELFF
TRBJ1-6 | - | TRBV11-2 | - | TGTGCCAGCAGCCTAACGGCTAGCTCCTATAATTCACCCCTCCACTTT | CASSLTASSYNSPLHF
TRBJ1-1 | - | TRBV19 | - | TGTGCCAGTAGTATAGGAGGGATTGAAGCTTTCTTT | CASSIGGIEAFF
TRBJ1-5 | - | TRBV19 | - | TGTGCCAGTAGTGGGGTTAATAGCAATCAGCCCCAGCATTTT | CASSGVNSNQPQHF
TRBJ2-7 | - | TRBV6-5 | - | TGTGCCAGCAGCGAGGGACTGACCTACGAGCAGTACTTC | CASSEGLTYEQYF
TRBJ1-1 | - | TRBV10-2 | - | TGCGCCAGCAGTGAGTCCAGGAACACTGAAGCTTTCTTT | CASSESRNTEAFF
TRBJ1-2 | TRBD1 | TRBV7-3 | - | TGTGCCAGCAGTAGGACAGGGGGCAGCTATGGCTACACCTTC | CASSRTGGSYGYTF
TRBJ2-3 | - | TRBV10-2 | - | TGCGCCAGCAGCCCTGGCACTCGGGATACGCAGTATTTT | CASSPGTRDTQYF
TRBJ1-2 | - | TRBV19 | - | TGTGCCAGTAGTATGCCCAGGGCTAACTATGGCTACACCTTC | CASSMPRANYGYTF
TRBJ1-6 | TRBD1 | TRBV6-5 | - | TGTGCCAGCAGTTTGACAGGGGGCTCCGCGCGGCTCTCCCTCCACTTT | CASSLTGGSARLSLHF
TRBJ2-7 | - | TRBV27 | - | TGTGCCAGCAGTTTCGGGCCTGAAGAGCAGTACTTC | CASSFGPEEQYF